These 21 T cell receptor beta chains originate from one sample sequenced in a study of CD8+CD57+ T cells in acquired aplastic anemia. TCR beta VDJ and CDR3 were profiled, and genomic DNA was the template. MiXCR, run by TCRdb on the reads, gives a single entry per CDR3 protein. The sample has fewer than 250,000 distinct CDR3 sequences, roughly half seen once. The sequencing input was sorted CD4+, CD8+, or CD8+CD57+ T cells (not recorded which) from PBMCs. The receptors here all came from a human donor in good health, serving as a control.

The V call is TRBV7-3, the J call TRBJ2-7; D tentatively reads TRBD1 or TRBD2 (6 bases each). V was trimmed by 0 bases and J by 5 bases, leaving 11 bases between them. This CDR3 contains 14 residues. Germline CDR1 reads SGHTA; CDR2 reads FQGTGA. The CDR3 spells CASSLTGGLDEQYF. The CDR3 DNA follows: TGTGCCAGCAGCTTAACGGGGGGCCTTGACGAGCAGTACTTC.

A single count supports this clonotype. This chain links TRBV10-3 with TRBJ1-5; D not certain. Per the germline V gene, CDR1 is ENHRY and CDR2 is SYGVKD. V gave up 10 bases and J gave up 1 base, with 8 bases separating them. CDR3 length equals 12 residues. CDR3 sequence: CATSGSNQPQHF. Here the CDR3 DNA reads TGTGCCACTAGTGGGAGCAATCAGCCCCAGCATTTT.

Comments on this clonotype: Mismatch with germline at one junction end may stem from a read error. The chain uses TRBV4-2 and TRBJ1-6, with unresolved D. The CDR3 sequence is 15 residues long. The germline V gene encodes CDR1 LGHNA and CDR2 YNFKEQ. The CDR3 reads CASSQVSGGGSPLRF. CDR3 sequence (DNA): TGTGCCAGCAGCCAAGTCTCGGGAGGCGGTTCACCCCTCCGCTTT.

V gene TRBV28 combines with J gene TRBJ2-7; D gene unclear. The CDR3 covers 13 residues. Trimming cost V 10 bases and J 6 bases, with 19 bases left between them. Per germline, CDR1 MDHEN and CDR2 SYDVKM. In nucleotides, the CDR3 is TGTGCCATTCGCCTCCCCGGGCATGGCGAGCAGTACTTC. This encodes CAIRLPGHGEQYF.

This clonotype occurred many times. The gene calls are TRBV10-1 and TRBJ1-4, with a weak D call TRBD1 (6 bases). The germline gives CDR1 WNHNN, CDR2 SYGVQD (reference sequence). The V end was cut by 1 base, the J end by 13 bases, with 10 bases between. The CDR3 is 12 amino acids. DNA of the CDR3: TGCGCCAGCAGTGAGTGGACAGAAGGACTGTTTTTT. Protein sequence: CASSEWTEGLFF.

The chain combines TRBV4-1 with TRBJ1-3; D is unresolved. Trimming left V 0 bases short and J 2 bases short, with 2 bases between. Germline V CDR1 and CDR2: MGHRA, YSYEKL. This CDR3 is 13 amino acids long. The CDR3 region is CASSQDPGNTIYF. The CDR3 bases are TGCGCCAGCAGCCAAGATCCTGGAAACACCATATATTTT.

Only a few counts were recorded for this clonotype. A read error may produce the germline difference seen at one junction end. The V and J genes are TRBV7-2 and TRBJ2-5; 16 bases agree with TRBD2. CDR1 SGHTA and CDR2 FQGNSA come from the germline V gene. CDR3 length equals 18 residues. CDR3 amino acids: CASSVAGTSGGAGETQYF. The DNA of the CDR3 is TGTGCCAGCAGCGTAGCCGGGACTAGCGGGGGGGCCGGTGAGACCCAGTACTTC. Full variable domain (remainder filled in from reference TRBV7-2 and TRBJ2-5): GAGVSQSPSNKVTEKGKDVELRCDPISGHTALYWYRQSLGQGLEFLIYFQGNSAPDKSGLPSDRFSAERTGGSVSTLTIQRTQQEDSAVYLCASSVAGTSGGAGETQYFGPGTRLLVL.

Comments on this clonotype: Since a much larger clone is just one base distant, this may be a read error. This chain links TRBV18 with TRBJ1-1; 7 nucleotides line up with TRBD1. V shed 5 bases, J shed 12 bases, and the junction held 9 bases outside the gene matches. The germline V gene has CDR1 KGHSH and CDR2 LQKENI. The CDR3 is 12 amino acids. CDR3 nucleotide sequence: TGTGCCAGCTCAGGTAAAGGGGGCGAGTCTTTCTTT. It is translated as CASSGKGGESFF.

This clonotype has only one observation. The rearrangement links TRBV10-3 to TRBJ2-5, with D perhaps matching TRBD1 or TRBD2 (6 bases each). The CDR3 extends over 16 amino acids. Germline values: CDR1 ENHRY, CDR2 SYGVKD. V shed 2 bases and J shed 4 bases, with 17 bases lying between them. Written as DNA, the CDR3 is TGTGCCATCAGTGAGCAGACGGCGGGACAAGGAGAGACCCAGTACTTC. Translation gives CAISEQTAGQGETQYF.

V is TRBV7-3 and J is TRBJ2-2; D uncertain. Germline values: CDR1 SGHTA, CDR2 FQGTGA. The length of the CDR3 is 14 residues. Trimming cost V 2 bases and J 3 bases, with 7 bases left between them. CDR3 DNA: TGTGCCAGCAGCTTAGATCGTGACACCGGGGAGCTGTTTTTT. Its translation: CASSLDRDTGELFF.

This chain joins TRBV20-1 and TRBJ1-1; no clear D. Trimming removed 1 base at V and 4 bases at J, with 4 bases between. CDR1 DFQATT and CDR2 SNEGSKA come from the germline V gene (reference sequence). The CDR3 spans 11 residues. The CDR3 loop is CSARGGTEAFF. For the CDR3, the DNA is TGCAGTGCTAGAGGCGGCACTGAAGCTTTCTTT.

The rearrangement links TRBV19 to TRBJ2-1; 11 nucleotides agree with TRBD1. Per the germline V gene, CDR1 is LNHDA and CDR2 is SQIVND (reference sequence). Trimming removed 9 bases from V and 6 bases from J; junction bases left unmatched: 10. The CDR3 is made up of 15 amino acids. Here the CDR3 DNA reads TGTGCCAGCAGCCAGGCCGGGACAGGGGGCAATGAGCAGTTCTTC. Its translation is CASSQAGTGGNEQFF.

This clonotype was counted ten times or more. This sequence joins TRBV2 and TRBJ2-2; D possibly corresponds to TRBD2 (6 bases). The CDR3 covers 16 residues. Trimming cost V 1 base and J 0 bases, with 9 bases left between them. Germline CDR1 SNHLY, CDR2 FYNNEI. The DNA for the CDR3 is TGTGCCAGCAGTGAAGGCGGGACGGCGAACACCGGGGAGCTGTTTTTT. Translation gives CASSEGGTANTGELFF.

This clonotype appeared a few times. The genes are TRBV7-9 and TRBJ2-7; 8 nucleotides match TRBD2. The CDR3 totals 15 residues. Trimming cost V 3 bases and J 1 base; bases outside gene matches: 5. Germline assignment: CDR1 SEHNR and CDR2 FQNEAQ (reference sequence). Here the CDR3 reads CASSLAGGDSYEQYF. Written as DNA, the CDR3 is TGTGCCAGCAGCTTGGCGGGGGGAGATTCCTACGAGCAGTACTTC.

The chain has TRBV10-1 and TRBJ2-3, with 9 bases aligning to TRBD1. Trimming took 3 bases from V and 2 from J; bases not matched to a gene: 9. The germline gives CDR1 WNHNN, CDR2 SYGVQD (reference sequence). This CDR3 has 17 amino acids. The CDR3 region is CASSDTGQGRSTDTQYF. The CDR3 region has the DNA TGCGCCAGCAGTGATACCGGACAGGGGAGGTCCACAGATACGCAGTATTTT.

This rearrangement joins TRBV19 to TRBJ2-1; D possibly corresponds to TRBD1 (5 bases). CDR3 length: 15 residues. V gave up 1 base and J gave up 4 bases, with 11 bases separating them. Germline V lookup: CDR1 LNHDA, CDR2 SQIVND (reference sequence). In DNA, the CDR3 is TGTGCCAGTAGTATAGGAGGAAAGGGGTACAATGAGCAGTTCTTC. This gives the protein CASSIGGKGYNEQFF.

As to this clonotype: This sequence may be a read error, since a much larger clone differs from it by one base. The rearrangement joins TRBV28 to TRBJ1-2; D remains unclear. The CDR3 spans 12 residues. Germline V lookup: CDR1 MDHEN, CDR2 SYDVKM. The CDR3 DNA follows: TGTGCCAGCAGTTTTCCGTCCTATGGCTGCACCTTC. Protein product: CASSFPSYGCTF.

Only a few counts were recorded for this clonotype. This chain links TRBV28 with TRBJ1-2; 8 positions agree with TRBD1. The germline CDR1 and CDR2 sequences are MDHEN and SYDVKM. The CDR3 loop spans 14 amino acids. V shed 6 bases and J 8 bases; nucleotides not matched to a gene: 11. This CDR3 reads CASSSTPGGRGYTF. CDR3 in DNA: TGTGCCAGCAGCTCGACCCCAGGGGGCAGGGGCTACACCTTC.

This clonotype was seen ten or more times. This sequence joins TRBV29-1 and TRBJ1-1; D is undetermined. The germline V gene has CDR1 SQVTM and CDR2 ANQGSEA. The CDR3 is 12 amino acids. V was clipped by 4 bases and J by 2 bases, with 8 bases between them. CDR3 DNA sequence: TGCAGCGTTGCAAGTATAAACACTGAAGCTTTCTTT. Translating gives CSVASINTEAFF.

This clonotype was seen many times. The chain employs TRBV5-1 and TRBJ2-7, with a possible D match to TRBD1 (9 bases). V was shortened by 3 bases and J by 5 bases, with 18 bases between the two germline ends. This CDR3 region has 15 residues. The germline V gene has CDR1 SGHRS and CDR2 YFSETQ. The CDR3 region has the DNA TGCGCCAGCAGCTGGCGGGGGGACAGGGTCGACGAGCAGTACTTC. Translating it yields CASSWRGDRVDEQYF.

In its sample, this clonotype was seen many times. The rearrangement joins TRBV2 to TRBJ1-4; D unclear. The ends were cut back, 8 bases at V and 0 bases at J, with 10 bases in the middle. The germline V gene has CDR1 SNHLY and CDR2 FYNNEI. CDR3 size: 14 residues. Here the CDR3 reads CASETVATNEKLFF. DNA of the CDR3: TGTGCCAGCGAGACGGTTGCAACTAATGAAAAACTGTTTTTT.